This TCR beta chain was sequenced during a study of vaccination and CD4 T cells after COVID-19. Looking at the study overall: There were six male and four female convalescents, and two of them were Hispanic. Participants were vaccinated with two doses, given as either BNT162b2 or mRNA-1273 vaccine. Study observations and caveats: Median SARS-CoV-2-reactive clonotype numbers rose nonsignificantly, roughly 21 to 38.

Germline V gives CDR1 ENHRY, CDR2 SYGVKD. Trimming removed 3 bases at V and 6 bases at J, with 15 bases between. CDR3 length: 14 residues. Treatment reported: approximately nine-day PBMC culture with coronavirus spike peptide pools or control peptides (ViraFEST assay). The Oncomine TCR Beta short-read assay was applied to DNA of cultured CD4+ T cells. MiXCR was run by TCRdb on the PCR reads, yielding one entry per CDR3 protein. The repertoire holds over 10,000 distinct CDR3 sequences, with about 43% as singletons. The table lists this clonotype with a few counts. The antigen remains unidentified. The sequencing input was CD4+ T cells from blood, cultured in vitro. This TCR was sampled from a human donor who had recovered from COVID-19. This chain uses TRBV10-3 with TRBJ2-7; maybe TRBD1 (5 bases). As DNA, the CDR3 is TGTGCCATCAGTGAAATGACAGCCGTTTCCGAGCAGTACTTC. It is translated as CAISEMTAVSEQYF.